These 19 T cell receptor beta chains were sequenced from one sample in a study of blood T cells in healthy people across ages. Through a sample-barcoded 5' primer and a J-beta primer mix, a second PCR was run for roughly 7 to 12 cycles. TCRdb reprocessed the 5' RACE reads via MiXCR and lists one record per CDR3 protein. Among roughly 500,000 distinct CDR3 sequences listed, 27% were seen once. The sample consisted of blood. Every receptor here comes from a woman between 70 and 85 years old in good health.

The table lists this clonotype with a few counts. This rearrangement joins TRBV12-3 or TRBV12-4 to TRBJ1-6; no firm D call. The CDR3 runs to 13 residues. Trimming removed 4 bases from V and 6 bases from J, with 7 bases in between. DNA for the CDR3: TGTGCCAGCAGTTGCGACTTTAATTCACCCCTCCACTTT. Its protein product is CASSCDFNSPLHF.

The chain joins TRBV20-1 to TRBJ2-7, with 11 bases fitting TRBD1. The J segment lost 6 bases and the V segment lost 6 bases, leaving 10 bases of the junction unmatched. Per germline, CDR1 DFQATT and CDR2 SNEGSKA (reference sequence). The CDR3 is 14 amino acids. The CDR3 loop is CSAIAKGQGAEQYF. The DNA of the CDR3 is TGCAGTGCCATAGCCAAAGGACAGGGGGCCGAGCAGTACTTC.

This clonotype was detected many times. This sequence joins TRBV20-1 and TRBJ2-3, with 8 bases identical to TRBD2. The CDR3 consists of 13 residues. Germline V gene lookup returns CDR1 DFQATT and CDR2 SNEGSKA (reference sequence). The J segment lost 1 base and the V segment lost 3 bases, leaving 0 bases of the junction unmatched. CDR3 sequence (DNA): TGCAGTGCTAGGACTAGCGGCACAGATACGCAGTATTTT. It is translated as CSARTSGTDTQYF.

Ten or more counts support this clonotype. This chain connects TRBV4-2 to TRBJ1-4; D might be TRBD1 (5 bases). The V end lost 0 bases, the J end lost 10 bases, and 12 bases lay between the germline ends. Germline assignment: CDR1 LGHNA and CDR2 YNFKEQ. This CDR3 spans 14 amino acids. The CDR3 sequence is CASSQESTGGKLFF. CDR3 DNA: TGTGCCAGCAGCCAAGAGAGCACGGGGGGAAAACTGTTTTTT.

This clonotype was picked up a small number of times. V gene TRBV7-2 combines with J gene TRBJ2-5; 10 nucleotides match TRBD2. The germline CDR1 and CDR2 sequences are SGHTA and FQGNSA. J gave up 1 base and V 5 bases, and 4 bases lay outside the gene matches. The CDR3 extends over 15 amino acids. The DNA for the CDR3 is TGTGCCAGCAGCCGCCAGCGGGGGGGCCAAGAGACCCAGTACTTC. It codes for CASSRQRGGQETQYF.

This clonotype was seen more than once but under ten times. This chain joins TRBV18 and TRBJ2-3; 7 bases line up with TRBD1. The CDR3 is 16 amino acids. Germline CDR1 and CDR2: KGHSH and LQKENI. V shed 10 bases and J 2 bases; nucleotides not matched to a gene: 15. CDR3 nucleotides: TGTGCCACCCAAAAACAGGGGAGCACAACCACAGATACGCAGTATTTT. Its protein product is CATQKQGSTTTDTQYF. Full variable domain (outside the CDR3, taken from reference TRBV18 and TRBJ2-3): NAGVMQNPRHLVRRRGQEARLRCSPMKGHSHVYWYRQLPEEGLKFMVYLQKENIIDESGMPKERFSAEFPKEGPSILRIQQVVRGDSAAYFCATQKQGSTTTDTQYFGPGTRLTVL.

This clonotype was detected a few times. V and J are TRBV4-2 and TRBJ2-3; 10 nucleotides line up with TRBD2. This CDR3 contains 16 residues. J was trimmed by 1 base and V by 3 bases; bases with no gene match: 4. Germline loops: CDR1 LGHNA, CDR2 YNFKEQ. The CDR3 DNA reads TGTGCCAGCAGCCATGGACTAGCGGATCGCACAGATACGCAGTATTTT. Amino acid sequence: CASSHGLADRTDTQYF.

This clonotype has a single count. The chain couples TRBV4-1 to TRBJ2-5, with TRBD2 matching over 11 bases. The V and J ends lost 2 bases and 2 bases, in that order; junction bases with no gene match: 4. Germline-derived CDR1 and CDR2 are MGHRA and YSYEKL. This CDR3 comprises 16 residues. Here the CDR3 DNA reads TGCGCCAGCAGCCAAACGACTAGCGGGACTCAAGAGACCCAGTACTTC. This translates into CASSQTTSGTQETQYF.

The chain uses TRBV29-1 and TRBJ2-7, with a tentative D call TRBD1 (5 bases). Germline lookup yields CDR1 SQVTM and CDR2 ANQGSEA. Trimming stripped 5 bases from V and 0 bases from J, with 11 bases between. The CDR3 is 13 amino acids. The CDR3, as DNA: TGCAGCGTTTCCTTCGACAGCTCCTACGAGCAGTACTTC. Protein product: CSVSFDSSYEQYF.

The V gene is TRBV7-2, the J gene TRBJ2-1, with TRBD2 matching over 10 bases. This CDR3 has 15 residues. The germline V gene has CDR1 SGHTA and CDR2 FQGNSA. V dropped 5 bases and J dropped 5; count of bases not matched to a gene: 6. CDR3 loop: CASSSWLAGDNEQFF. Written as DNA, the CDR3 is TGTGCCAGCAGCAGCTGGCTAGCGGGGGACAATGAGCAGTTCTTC.

V is TRBV4-1 and J is TRBJ2-5; TRBD2 agrees at 14 bases. There are 17 residues in the CDR3. In germline, CDR1 is MGHRA, CDR2 YSYEKL. The V gene end was trimmed by 1 base and the J gene end by 5 bases; junction bases not matched to a gene: 6. The chain's CDR3 is CASSQGLAGGQGETQYF. CDR3 bases: TGCGCCAGCAGCCAAGGACTAGCGGGGGGGCAGGGTGAGACCCAGTACTTC.

This clonotype was observed many times. V and J are TRBV29-1 and TRBJ2-5; D call uncertain. The ends were cut back, 4 bases at V and 2 bases at J, with 8 bases in the middle. CDR3 length: 12 residues. Germline-derived CDR1 and CDR2 are SQVTM and ANQGSEA. The CDR3 spells CSVAHLQETQYF. The CDR3 region has the DNA TGCAGCGTTGCTCACCTACAAGAGACCCAGTACTTC.

The chain carries TRBV2 and TRBJ2-1, with 9 bases fitting TRBD2. The length of the CDR3 is 15 residues. Germline lookup yields CDR1 SNHLY and CDR2 FYNNEI. Trimming at V came to 3 bases and at J to 8 bases, leaving 8 bases not matched to a gene. CDR3 DNA sequence: TGTGCCAGCAGTGAGGTTAGCGGGAGTGCGGATGAGCAGTTCTTC. Translated, it gives CASSEVSGSADEQFF.

J is TRBJ2-4 and V is TRBV5-6; D gene ambiguous. The CDR3 length is 14 residues. Germline V CDR1 and CDR2: SGHDT, YYEEEE. V dropped 3 bases and J dropped 6 bases, with 13 bases sitting between them. CDR3 loop: CASSYPDTLNIQYF. The CDR3, as DNA: TGTGCCAGCAGCTACCCCGACACACTAAACATTCAGTACTTC.

DNA for the CDR3: TGCAGTGCTATGCCTACGCTAGCCAAAAACATTCAGTACTTC. Protein product: CSAMPTLAKNIQYF. The genes are TRBV20-1 and TRBJ2-4; no firm D call. The CDR3 totals 14 residues. The V end lost 4 bases, the J end lost 0 bases, and 10 bases lay between the germline ends. CDR1 is DFQATT, CDR2 SNEGSKA, per germline (reference sequence).

This clonotype was found many times. The germline gene is not matched at one end of the junction; a read error may be the cause. The chain carries TRBV29-1 and TRBJ2-3, with TRBD2 as a possible D gene (6 bases). The CDR3 runs 12 residues. Germline loops: CDR1 SQVTM, CDR2 ANQGSEA. Here the CDR3 reads CSVDGGLDTQYF. CDR3 bases: TGTAGCGTTGATGGAGGGTTGGATACGCAGTATTTT.

The chain has TRBV5-1 and TRBJ2-7, with TRBD1 identical over 7 bases. There are 13 residues in the CDR3. In germline, CDR1 is SGHRS, CDR2 YFSETQ. Germline trimming cut 6 bases from V and 5 bases from J; bases unmatched to any gene: 8. CDR3 nucleotides: TGCGCCAGCACCCAACAGGGGCTTCACGAGCAGTACTTC. It translates to CASTQQGLHEQYF.

The J gene is TRBJ2-7, the V gene TRBV4-2; D is uncertain. This CDR3 spans 15 amino acids. The V gene lost 0 bases and the J gene lost 3 bases, with 12 bases spanning the gap. Germline lookup yields CDR1 LGHNA and CDR2 YNFKEQ. This CDR3 is CASSQDTAPGYEQYF. The CDR3 DNA follows: TGTGCCAGCAGCCAAGATACGGCTCCGGGCTACGAGCAGTACTTC.

This clonotype was observed a handful of times. One end of the junction varies from germline; a read error may be responsible. The chain combines TRBV7-2 with TRBJ1-4; D is uncertain. Germline V CDR1 and CDR2: SGHTA, FQGNSA. The CDR3 is made up of 17 amino acids. CDR3 sequence: CASSRSRTAATNGKLFF. The CDR3 nucleotides are TGTGCCAGCTCCCGTTCCCGGACGGCAGCAACTAATGGAAAACTGTTTTTT. Complete variable domain (other parts from reference TRBV7-2 and TRBJ1-4): GAGVSQSPSNKVTEKGKDVELRCDPISGHTALYWYRQSLGQGLEFLIYFQGNSAPDKSGLPSDRFSAERTGGSVSTLTIQRTQQEDSAVYLCASSRSRTAATNGKLFFGSGTQLSVL.